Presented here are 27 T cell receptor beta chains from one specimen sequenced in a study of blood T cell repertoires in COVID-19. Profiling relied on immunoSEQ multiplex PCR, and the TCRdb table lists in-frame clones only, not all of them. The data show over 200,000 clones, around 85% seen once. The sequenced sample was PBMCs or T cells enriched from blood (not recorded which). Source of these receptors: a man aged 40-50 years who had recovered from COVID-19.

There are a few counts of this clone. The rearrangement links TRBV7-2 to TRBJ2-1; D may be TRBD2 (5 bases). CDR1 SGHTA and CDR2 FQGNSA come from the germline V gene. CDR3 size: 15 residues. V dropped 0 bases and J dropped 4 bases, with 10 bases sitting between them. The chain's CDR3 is CASSLAFGKYNEQFF. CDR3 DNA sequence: TGTGCCAGCAGCTTAGCGTTCGGGAAATACAATGAGCAGTTCTTC.

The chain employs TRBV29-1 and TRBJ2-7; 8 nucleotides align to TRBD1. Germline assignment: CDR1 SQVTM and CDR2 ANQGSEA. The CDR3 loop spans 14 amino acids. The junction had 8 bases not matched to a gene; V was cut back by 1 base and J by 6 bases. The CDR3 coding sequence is TGCAGCGTTGAAGGTCTCCCCGGGACAGGCGAGCAGTACTTC. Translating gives CSVEGLPGTGEQYF.

The CDR3 DNA reads TGTGCCAGCAGTTTATCCGGGGGGAATAAGTTCTTC. This encodes CASSLSGGNKFF. This chain links TRBV12-3 or TRBV12-4 with TRBJ2-1, with 7 bases lining up with TRBD2. The length of the CDR3 is 12 residues. V lost 2 bases, J lost 14 bases, and 6 bases stayed unmatched.

The DNA of the CDR3 is TGCGCCAGCAGCTTTGCACAGGATAATTCACCCCTCCACTTT. Translated: CASSFAQDNSPLHF. This chain uses TRBV5-1 with TRBJ1-6, with D maybe TRBD1 (5 bases). This CDR3 is 14 amino acids long. Germline CDR1 reads SGHRS; CDR2 reads YFSETQ. With 2 bases removed from V and 5 bases from J, the gap between germline ends came to 8 bases. Combining the CDR3 with reference TRBV5-1 and TRBJ1-6 gives the whole variable domain KAGVTQTPRYLIKTRGQQVTLSCSPISGHRSVSWYQQTPGQGLQFLFEYFSETQRNKGNFPGRFSGRQFSNSRSEMNVSTLELGDSALYLCASSFAQDNSPLHFGNGTRLTVT.

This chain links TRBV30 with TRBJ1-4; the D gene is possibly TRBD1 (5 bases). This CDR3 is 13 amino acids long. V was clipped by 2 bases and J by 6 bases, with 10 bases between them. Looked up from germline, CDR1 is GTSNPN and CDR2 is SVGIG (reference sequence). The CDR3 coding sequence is TGTGCCTGGAGTCCAGGGTTGGATGAAAAACTGTTTTTT. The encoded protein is CAWSPGLDEKLFF.

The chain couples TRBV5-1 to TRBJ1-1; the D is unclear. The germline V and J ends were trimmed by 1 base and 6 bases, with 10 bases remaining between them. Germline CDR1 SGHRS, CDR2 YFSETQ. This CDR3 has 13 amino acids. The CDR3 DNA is TGCGCCAGCAGCTTGACCCCGCGGTCTGAAGCTTTCTTT. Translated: CASSLTPRSEAFF.

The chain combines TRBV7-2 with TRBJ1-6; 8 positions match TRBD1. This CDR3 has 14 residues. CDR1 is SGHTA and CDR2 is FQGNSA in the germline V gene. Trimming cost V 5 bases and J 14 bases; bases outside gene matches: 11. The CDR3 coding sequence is TGTGCCAGCAGCGCACAGGGGGTCGAGGTGGCCCTCCACTTT. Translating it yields CASSAQGVEVALHF.

CDR3 in amino acids: CAISLNRNTGELFF. CDR3 nucleotides: TGTGCCATCAGCCTTAACAGAAACACCGGGGAGCTGTTTTTT. The rearrangement uses TRBV10-3 and TRBJ2-2; D not certain. The germline V gene encodes CDR1 ENHRY and CDR2 SYGVKD. V lost 6 bases and J lost 2, with 10 bases in between. The CDR3 length is 14 residues.

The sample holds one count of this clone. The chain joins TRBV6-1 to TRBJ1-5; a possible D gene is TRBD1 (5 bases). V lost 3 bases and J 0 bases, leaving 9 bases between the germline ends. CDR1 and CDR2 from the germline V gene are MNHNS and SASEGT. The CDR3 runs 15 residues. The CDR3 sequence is CASSDFRASNQPQHF. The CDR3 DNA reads TGTGCCAGCAGTGATTTCAGGGCTAGCAATCAGCCCCAGCATTTT.

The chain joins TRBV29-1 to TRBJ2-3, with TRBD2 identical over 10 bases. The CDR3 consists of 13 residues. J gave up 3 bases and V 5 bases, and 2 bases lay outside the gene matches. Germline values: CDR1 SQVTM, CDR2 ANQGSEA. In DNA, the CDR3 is TGCAGCGTTATAGCGGGAGGAACAGATACGCAGTATTTT. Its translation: CSVIAGGTDTQYF.

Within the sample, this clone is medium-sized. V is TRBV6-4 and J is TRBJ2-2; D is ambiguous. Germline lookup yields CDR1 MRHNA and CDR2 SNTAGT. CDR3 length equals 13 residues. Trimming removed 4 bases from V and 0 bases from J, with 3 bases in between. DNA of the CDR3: TGTGCCAGCAGTGTAACGAACACCGGGGAGCTGTTTTTT. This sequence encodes CASSVTNTGELFF.

The CDR3 sequence is CASTSSTSGRRSNEQFF. In DNA form, the CDR3 reads TGTGCCAGTACCTCATCGACTAGCGGGAGGAGGAGCAATGAGCAGTTCTTC. The chain combines TRBV19 with TRBJ2-1; 13 nucleotides match TRBD2. The CDR3 is made up of 17 amino acids. V lost 7 bases to trimming and J lost 6 bases; unmatched junction nucleotides: 12. Germline loops: CDR1 LNHDA, CDR2 SQIVND (reference sequence). The variable domain in full, with the rest retrieved from reference TRBV19 and TRBJ2-1, is DGGITQSPKYLFRKEGQNVTLSCEQNLNHDAMYWYRQDPGQGLRLIYYSQIVNDFQKGDIAEGYSVSREKKESFPLTVTSAQKNPTAFYLCASTSSTSGRRSNEQFFGPGTRLTVL.

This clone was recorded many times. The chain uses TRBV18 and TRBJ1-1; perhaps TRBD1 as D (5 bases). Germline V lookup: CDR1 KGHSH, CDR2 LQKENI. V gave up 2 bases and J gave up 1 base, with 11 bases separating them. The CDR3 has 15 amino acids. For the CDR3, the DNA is TGTGCCAGCTCACCAACTAACAGGCCGAACACTGAAGCTTTCTTT. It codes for CASSPTNRPNTEAFF.

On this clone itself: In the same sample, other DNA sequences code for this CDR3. The CDR3 nucleotides read TGTGCCATCAGTGGGACAGGGGAAGAGACCCAGTACTTC. Translated, it gives CAISGTGEETQYF. The chain recombines TRBV10-3 with TRBJ2-5; 9 nucleotides agree with TRBD1. The CDR3 is 13 residues long. Germline values: CDR1 ENHRY, CDR2 SYGVKD. V gave up 4 bases and J gave up 3 bases; unmatched junction bases: 0.

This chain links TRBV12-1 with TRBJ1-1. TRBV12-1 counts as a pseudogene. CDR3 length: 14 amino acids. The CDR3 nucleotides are TGTGCCAGCAGCGAGGCGCTGGGGAGCACTGAAGCTTTCTTT. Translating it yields CASSEALGSTEAFF.

In DNA form, the CDR3 reads TGTGCCATCAGTGAACAGGGGGCCCTATATGGCTACACCTTC. Amino acid sequence: CAISEQGALYGYTF. The chain carries TRBV10-3 and TRBJ1-2; 9 bases are shared with TRBD1. Looked up from germline, CDR1 is ENHRY and CDR2 is SYGVKD. Trimming cost V 3 bases and J 5 bases; bases outside gene matches: 4. There are 14 residues in the CDR3.

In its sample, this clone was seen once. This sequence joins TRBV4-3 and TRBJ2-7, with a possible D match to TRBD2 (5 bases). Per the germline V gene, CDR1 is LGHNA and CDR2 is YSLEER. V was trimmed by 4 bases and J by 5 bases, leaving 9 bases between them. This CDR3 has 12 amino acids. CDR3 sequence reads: CASSRGRDEQYF. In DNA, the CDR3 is TGCGCCAGCAGCCGAGGGCGGGACGAGCAGTACTTC.

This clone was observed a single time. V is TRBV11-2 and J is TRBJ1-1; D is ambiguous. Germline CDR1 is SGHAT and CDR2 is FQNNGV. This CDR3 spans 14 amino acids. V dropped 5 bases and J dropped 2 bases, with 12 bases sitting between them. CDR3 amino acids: CASSPDTGNTEAFF. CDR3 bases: TGTGCCAGCAGCCCTGACACCGGAAACACTGAAGCTTTCTTT.

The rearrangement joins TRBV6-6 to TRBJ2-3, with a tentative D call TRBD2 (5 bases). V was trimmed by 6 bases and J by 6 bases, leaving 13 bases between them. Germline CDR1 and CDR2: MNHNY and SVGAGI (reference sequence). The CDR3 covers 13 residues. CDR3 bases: TGTGCCAGCAGGAGCGGCCTACGGGATACGCAGTATTTT. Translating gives CASRSGLRDTQYF.

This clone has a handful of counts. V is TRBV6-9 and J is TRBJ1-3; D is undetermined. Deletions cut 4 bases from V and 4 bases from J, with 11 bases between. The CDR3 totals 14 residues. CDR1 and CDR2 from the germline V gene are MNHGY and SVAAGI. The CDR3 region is CASSLRGEGNTIYF. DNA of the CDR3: TGTGCCAGCAGTTTACGCGGGGAAGGAAACACCATATATTTT.

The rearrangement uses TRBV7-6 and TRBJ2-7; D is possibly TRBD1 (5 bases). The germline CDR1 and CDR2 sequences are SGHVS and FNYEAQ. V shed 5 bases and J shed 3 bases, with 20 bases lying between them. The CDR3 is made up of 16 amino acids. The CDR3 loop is CASSPSSQGPLYEQYF. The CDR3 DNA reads TGTGCCAGCAGCCCAAGCAGCCAGGGCCCACTCTACGAGCAGTACTTC. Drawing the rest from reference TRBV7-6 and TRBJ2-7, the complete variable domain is GAGVSQSPRYKVTKRGQDVALRCDPISGHVSLYWYRQALGQGPEFLTYFNYEAQQDKSGLPNDRFSAERPEGSISTLTIQRTEQRDSAMYRCASSPSSQGPLYEQYFGPGTRLTVT.

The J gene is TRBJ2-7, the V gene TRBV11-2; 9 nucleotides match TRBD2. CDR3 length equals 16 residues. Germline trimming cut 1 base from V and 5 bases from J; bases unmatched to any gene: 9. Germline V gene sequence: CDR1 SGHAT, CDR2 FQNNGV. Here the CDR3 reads CASSLGAGGSRNEQYF. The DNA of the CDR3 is TGTGCCAGCAGCTTAGGAGCGGGAGGCTCTAGAAACGAGCAGTACTTC. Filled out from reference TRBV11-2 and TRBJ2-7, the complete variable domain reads EAGVAQSPRYKIIEKRQSVAFWCNPISGHATLYWYQQILGQGPKLLIQFQNNGVVDDSQLPKDRFSAERLKGVDSTLKIQPAKLEDSAVYLCASSLGAGGSRNEQYFGPGTRLTVT.

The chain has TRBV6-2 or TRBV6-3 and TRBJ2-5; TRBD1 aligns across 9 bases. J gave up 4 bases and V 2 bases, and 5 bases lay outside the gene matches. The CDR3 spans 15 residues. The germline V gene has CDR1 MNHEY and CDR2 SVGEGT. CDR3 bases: TGTGCCAGCAGTTACGACGGGACAGGGCTAGAGACCCAGTACTTC. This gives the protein CASSYDGTGLETQYF.

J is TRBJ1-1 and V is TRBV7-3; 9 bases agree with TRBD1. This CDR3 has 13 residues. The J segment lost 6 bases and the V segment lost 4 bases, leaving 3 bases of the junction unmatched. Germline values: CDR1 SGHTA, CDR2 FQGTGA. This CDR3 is CASSSTGGSEAFF. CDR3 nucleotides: TGTGCCAGCAGCTCCACAGGGGGCTCTGAAGCTTTCTTT.

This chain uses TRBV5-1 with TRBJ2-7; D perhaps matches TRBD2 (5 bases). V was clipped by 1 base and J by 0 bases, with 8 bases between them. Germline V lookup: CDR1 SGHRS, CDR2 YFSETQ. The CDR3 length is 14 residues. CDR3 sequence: CASSLLGSSYEQYF. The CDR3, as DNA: TGCGCCAGCAGCTTGCTAGGGAGCTCCTACGAGCAGTACTTC. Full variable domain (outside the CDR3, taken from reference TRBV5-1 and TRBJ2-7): KAGVTQTPRYLIKTRGQQVTLSCSPISGHRSVSWYQQTPGQGLQFLFEYFSETQRNKGNFPGRFSGRQFSNSRSEMNVSTLELGDSALYLCASSLLGSSYEQYFGPGTRLTVT.

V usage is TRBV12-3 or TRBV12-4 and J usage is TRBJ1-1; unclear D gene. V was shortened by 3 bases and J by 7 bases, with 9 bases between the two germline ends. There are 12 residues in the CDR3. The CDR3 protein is CASSLEGLEAFF. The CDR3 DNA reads TGTGCCAGCAGTTTGGAGGGCCTTGAAGCTTTCTTT.

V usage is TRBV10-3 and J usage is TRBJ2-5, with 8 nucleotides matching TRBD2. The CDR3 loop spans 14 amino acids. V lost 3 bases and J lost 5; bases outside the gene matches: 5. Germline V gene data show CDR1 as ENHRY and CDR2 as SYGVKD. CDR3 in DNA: TGTGCCATCAGTGACGGGGGGGCCCGTGAGACCCAGTACTTC. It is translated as CAISDGGARETQYF.